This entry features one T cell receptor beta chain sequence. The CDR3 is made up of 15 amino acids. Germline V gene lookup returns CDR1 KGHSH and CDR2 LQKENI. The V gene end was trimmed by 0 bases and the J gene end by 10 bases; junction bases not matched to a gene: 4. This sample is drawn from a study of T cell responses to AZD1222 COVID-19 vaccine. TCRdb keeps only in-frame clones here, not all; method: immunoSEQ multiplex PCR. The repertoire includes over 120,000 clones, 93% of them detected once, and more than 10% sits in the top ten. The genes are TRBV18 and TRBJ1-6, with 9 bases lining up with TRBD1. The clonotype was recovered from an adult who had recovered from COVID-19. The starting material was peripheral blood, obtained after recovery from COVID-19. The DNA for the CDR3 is TGTGCCAGCTCACCACCCGGACAGGGGTGGTCACCCCTCCACTTT. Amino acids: CASSPPGQGWSPLHF.